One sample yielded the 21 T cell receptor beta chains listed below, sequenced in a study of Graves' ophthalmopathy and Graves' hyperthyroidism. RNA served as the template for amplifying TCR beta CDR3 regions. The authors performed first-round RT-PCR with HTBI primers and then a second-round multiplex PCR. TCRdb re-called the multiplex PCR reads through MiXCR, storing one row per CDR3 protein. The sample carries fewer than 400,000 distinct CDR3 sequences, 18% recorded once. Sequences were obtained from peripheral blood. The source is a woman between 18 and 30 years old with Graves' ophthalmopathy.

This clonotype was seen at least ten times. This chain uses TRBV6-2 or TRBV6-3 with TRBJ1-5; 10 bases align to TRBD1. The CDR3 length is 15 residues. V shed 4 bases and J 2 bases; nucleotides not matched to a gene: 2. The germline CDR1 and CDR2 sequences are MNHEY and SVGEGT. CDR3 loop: CASSWGTGGNQPQHF. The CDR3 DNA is TGTGCCAGCAGTTGGGGGACAGGGGGCAATCAGCCCCAGCATTTT.

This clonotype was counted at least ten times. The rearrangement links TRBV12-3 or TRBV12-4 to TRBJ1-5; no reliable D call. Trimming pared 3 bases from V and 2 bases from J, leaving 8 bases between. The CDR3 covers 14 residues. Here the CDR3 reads CASSFGIGNQPQHF. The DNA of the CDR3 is TGTGCCAGCAGTTTCGGAATAGGCAATCAGCCCCAGCATTTT.

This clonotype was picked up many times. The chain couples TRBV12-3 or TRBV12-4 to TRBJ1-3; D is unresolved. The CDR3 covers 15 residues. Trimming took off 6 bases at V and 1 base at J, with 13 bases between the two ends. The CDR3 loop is CASSVETASGNTIYF. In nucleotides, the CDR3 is TGTGCCAGCAGCGTCGAAACTGCTTCTGGAAACACCATATATTTT.

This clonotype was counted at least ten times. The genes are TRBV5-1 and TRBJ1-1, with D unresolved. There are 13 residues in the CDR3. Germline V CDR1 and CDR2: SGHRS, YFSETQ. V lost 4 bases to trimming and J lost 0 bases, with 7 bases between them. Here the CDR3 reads CASSGQLNTEAFF. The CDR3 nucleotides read TGCGCCAGCAGCGGGCAGCTGAACACTGAAGCTTTCTTT. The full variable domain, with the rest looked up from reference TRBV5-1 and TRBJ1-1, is KAGVTQTPRYLIKTRGQQVTLSCSPISGHRSVSWYQQTPGQGLQFLFEYFSETQRNKGNFPGRFSGRQFSNSRSEMNVSTLELGDSALYLCASSGQLNTEAFFGQGTRLTVV.

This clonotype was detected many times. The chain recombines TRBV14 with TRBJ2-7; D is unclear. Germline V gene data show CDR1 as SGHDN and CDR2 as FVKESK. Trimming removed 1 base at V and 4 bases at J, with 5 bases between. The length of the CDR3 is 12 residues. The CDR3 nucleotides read TGTGCCAGCAGCCAAGGGGATTACGAGCAGTACTTC. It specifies CASSQGDYEQYF.

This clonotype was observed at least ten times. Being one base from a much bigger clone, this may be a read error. The CDR3 DNA reads TGCAGTGCTAGAGAGGATGGGAACACTGGAGCTTTCTTT. This codes for CSAREDGNTGAFF. The chain employs TRBV20-1 and TRBJ1-1; D unclear. CDR3 length: 13 amino acids. Germline CDR1 and CDR2: DFQATT and SNEGSKA (reference sequence).

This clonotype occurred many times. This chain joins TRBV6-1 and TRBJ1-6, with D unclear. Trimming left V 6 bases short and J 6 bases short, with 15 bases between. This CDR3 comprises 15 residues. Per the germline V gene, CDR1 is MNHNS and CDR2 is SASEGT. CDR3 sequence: CASRIRDYLNSPLHF. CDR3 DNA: TGTGCCAGCAGGATCCGGGATTACCTTAATTCACCCCTCCACTTT.

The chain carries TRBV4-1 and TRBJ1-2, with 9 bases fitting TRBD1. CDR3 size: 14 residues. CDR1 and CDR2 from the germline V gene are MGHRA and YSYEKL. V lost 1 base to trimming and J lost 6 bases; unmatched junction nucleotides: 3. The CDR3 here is CASSQGDREDGYTF. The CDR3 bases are TGCGCCAGCAGCCAAGGGGACAGGGAGGATGGCTACACCTTC.

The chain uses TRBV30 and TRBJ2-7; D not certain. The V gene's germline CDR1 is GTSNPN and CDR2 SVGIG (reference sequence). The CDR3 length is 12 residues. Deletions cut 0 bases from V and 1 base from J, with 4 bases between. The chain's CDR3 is CAWSVGSYEQYF. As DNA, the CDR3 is TGTGCCTGGAGTGTAGGGTCCTACGAGCAGTACTTC.

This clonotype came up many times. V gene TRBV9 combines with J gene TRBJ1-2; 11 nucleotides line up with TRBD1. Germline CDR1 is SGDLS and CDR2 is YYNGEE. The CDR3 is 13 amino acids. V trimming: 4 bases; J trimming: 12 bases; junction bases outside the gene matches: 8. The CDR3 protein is CASSNPGQGEHTF. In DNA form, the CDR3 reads TGTGCCAGCAGCAATCCGGGACAGGGGGAGCACACCTTC. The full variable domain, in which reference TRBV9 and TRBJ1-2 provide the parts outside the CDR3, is DSGVTQTPKHLITATGQRVTLRCSPRSGDLSVYWYQQSLDQGLQFLIQYYNGEERAKGNILERFSAQQFPDLHSELNLSSLELGDSALYFCASSNPGQGEHTFGSGTRLTVV.

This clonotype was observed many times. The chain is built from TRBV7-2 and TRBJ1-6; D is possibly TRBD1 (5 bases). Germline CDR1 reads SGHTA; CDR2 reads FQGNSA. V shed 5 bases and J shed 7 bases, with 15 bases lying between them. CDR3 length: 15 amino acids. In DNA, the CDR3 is TGTGCCAGCAGCCTCAGGGATGGAAAAAATTCACCCCTCCACTTT. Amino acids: CASSLRDGKNSPLHF.

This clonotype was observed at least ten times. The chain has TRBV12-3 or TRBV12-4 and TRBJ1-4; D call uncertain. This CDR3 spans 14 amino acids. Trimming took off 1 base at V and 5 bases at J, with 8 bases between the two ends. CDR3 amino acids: CASSLGPINEKLFF. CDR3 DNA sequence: TGTGCCAGCAGTTTAGGTCCCATCAATGAAAAACTGTTTTTT.

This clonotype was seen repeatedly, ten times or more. The CDR3 spells CASTLGTGSEQYF. The CDR3 bases are TGTGCCAGCACCCTAGGGACAGGTTCCGAGCAGTACTTC. The V and J genes are TRBV12-3 or TRBV12-4 and TRBJ2-7; 8 positions agree with TRBD1. J gave up 6 bases and V 7 bases, and 8 bases lay outside the gene matches. The CDR3 runs 13 residues.

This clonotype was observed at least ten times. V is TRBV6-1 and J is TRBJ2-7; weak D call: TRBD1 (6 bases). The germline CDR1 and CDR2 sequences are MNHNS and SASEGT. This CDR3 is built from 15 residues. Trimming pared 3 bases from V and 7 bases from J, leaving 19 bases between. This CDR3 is CASSETGVTYVEQYF. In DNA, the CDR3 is TGTGCCAGCAGTGAGACAGGCGTAACCTACGTAGAGCAGTACTTC.

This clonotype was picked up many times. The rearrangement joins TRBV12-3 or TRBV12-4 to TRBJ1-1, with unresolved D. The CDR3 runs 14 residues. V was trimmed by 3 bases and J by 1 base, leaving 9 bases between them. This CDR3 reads CASSFFWGNTEAFF. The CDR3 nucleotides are TGTGCCAGCAGTTTCTTTTGGGGGAACACTGAAGCTTTCTTT.

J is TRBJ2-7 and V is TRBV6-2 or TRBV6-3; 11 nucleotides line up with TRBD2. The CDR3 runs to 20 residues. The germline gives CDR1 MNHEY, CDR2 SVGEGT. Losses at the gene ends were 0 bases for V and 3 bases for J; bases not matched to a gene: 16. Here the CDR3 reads CASSYSRVGDLTSGIYEQYF. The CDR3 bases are TGTGCCAGCAGTTACTCGAGGGTAGGAGACCTGACTAGCGGGATCTACGAGCAGTACTTC.

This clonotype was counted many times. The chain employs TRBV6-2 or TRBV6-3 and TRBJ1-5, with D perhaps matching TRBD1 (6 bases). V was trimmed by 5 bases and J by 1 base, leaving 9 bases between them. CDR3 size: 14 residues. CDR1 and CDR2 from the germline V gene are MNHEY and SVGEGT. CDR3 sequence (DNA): TGTGCCAGCAGTAAGGGGGTAAGCAATCAGCCCCAGCATTTT. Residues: CASSKGVSNQPQHF.

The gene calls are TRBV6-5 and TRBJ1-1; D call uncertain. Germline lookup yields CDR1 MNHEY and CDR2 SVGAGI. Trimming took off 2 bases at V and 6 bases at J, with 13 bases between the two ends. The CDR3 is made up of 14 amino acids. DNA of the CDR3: TGTGCCAGCAGTTACGAAGGGTCTTTGGCTGAAGCTTTCTTT. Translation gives CASSYEGSLAEAFF.

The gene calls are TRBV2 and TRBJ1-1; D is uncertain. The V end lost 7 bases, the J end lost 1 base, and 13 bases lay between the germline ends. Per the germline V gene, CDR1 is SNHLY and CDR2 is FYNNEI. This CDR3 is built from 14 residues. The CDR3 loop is CASIWARQNTEAFF. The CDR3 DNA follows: TGTGCCAGCATTTGGGCAAGACAGAACACTGAAGCTTTCTTT.

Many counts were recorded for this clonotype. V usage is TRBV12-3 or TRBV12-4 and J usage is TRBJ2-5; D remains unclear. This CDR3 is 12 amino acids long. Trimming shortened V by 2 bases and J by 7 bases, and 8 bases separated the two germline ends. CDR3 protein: CASSLTTGTQYF. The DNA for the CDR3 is TGTGCCAGCAGTTTAACGACGGGGACCCAGTACTTC.

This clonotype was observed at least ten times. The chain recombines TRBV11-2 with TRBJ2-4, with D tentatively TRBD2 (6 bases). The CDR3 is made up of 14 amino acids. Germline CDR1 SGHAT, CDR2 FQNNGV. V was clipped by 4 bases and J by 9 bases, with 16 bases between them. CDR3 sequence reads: CASSSGLQATIQYF. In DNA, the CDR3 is TGTGCCAGCAGCTCGGGACTCCAAGCGACCATTCAGTACTTC.